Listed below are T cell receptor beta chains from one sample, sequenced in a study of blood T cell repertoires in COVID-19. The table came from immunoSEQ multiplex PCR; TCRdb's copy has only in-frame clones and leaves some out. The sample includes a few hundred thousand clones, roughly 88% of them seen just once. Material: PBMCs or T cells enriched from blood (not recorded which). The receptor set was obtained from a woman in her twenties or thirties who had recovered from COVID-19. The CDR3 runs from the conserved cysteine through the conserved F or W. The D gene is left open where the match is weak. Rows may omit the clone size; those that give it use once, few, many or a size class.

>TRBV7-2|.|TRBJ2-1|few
CASTRTQQSYNEQFF
TGTGCCAGCACCCGAACACAACAGTCCTACAATGAGCAGTTCTTC
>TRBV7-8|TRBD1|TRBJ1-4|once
CASSPTGQDVGSTNEKLFF
TGTGCCAGCAGCCCGACCGGACAGGACGTTGGGTCAACTAATGAAAAACTGTTTTTT
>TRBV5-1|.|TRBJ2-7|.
CASSVRISYEQYF
TGCGCCAGCAGCGTCAGGATCTCCTACGAGCAGTACTTC
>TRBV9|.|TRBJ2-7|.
CASNGGPSPYEQYF
TGTGCCAGCAACGGAGGCCCCAGCCCCTACGAGCAGTACTTC
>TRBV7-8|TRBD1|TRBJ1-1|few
CASSSPGTANTEAFF
TGTGCCAGCAGCTCACCCGGGACAGCGAACACTGAAGCTTTCTTT
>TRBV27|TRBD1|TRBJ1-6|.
CASSIGQVYSPLHF
TGTGCCAGCAGCATCGGACAGGTCTATTCACCCCTCCACTTT
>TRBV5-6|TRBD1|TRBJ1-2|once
CASSPGTANYGYTF
TGTGCCAGCAGCCCCGGGACAGCTAACTATGGCTACACCTTC
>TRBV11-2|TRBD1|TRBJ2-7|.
CASSLDVEQGAIEQYF
TGTGCCAGCAGCTTAGATGTTGAGCAGGGGGCAATCGAGCAGTACTTC
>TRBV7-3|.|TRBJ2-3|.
CASSLTRGDTQYF
TGTGCCAGCAGCTTAACGAGAGGGGATACGCAGTATTTT
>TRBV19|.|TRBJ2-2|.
CASSIQGAWTGELFF
TGTGCCAGTAGTATACAGGGTGCATGGACCGGGGAGCTGTTTTTT
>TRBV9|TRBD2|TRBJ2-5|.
CASSDPRGVETQYF
TGTGCCAGCAGCGACCCTCGGGGGGTAGAGACCCAGTACTTC
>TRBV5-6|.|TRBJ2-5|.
CASSLWPGYQETQYF
TGTGCCAGCAGCTTGTGGCCCGGGTACCAAGAGACCCAGTACTTC
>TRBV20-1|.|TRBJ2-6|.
CSASRGGNAGANVLTF
TGCAGTGCTAGTCGTGGGGGGAACGCTGGGGCCAACGTCCTGACTTTC
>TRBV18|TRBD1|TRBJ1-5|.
CASSPGQNQPQHF
TGTGCCAGCTCACCGGGACAGAATCAGCCCCAGCATTTT
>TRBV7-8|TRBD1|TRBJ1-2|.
CASSFGTGADGYTF
TGTGCCAGCAGCTTCGGAACAGGGGCGGATGGCTACACCTTC
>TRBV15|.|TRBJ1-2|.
CATTPGRTGTKGYTF
TGTGCCACCACCCCAGGCCGAACAGGGACTAAAGGCTACACCTTC
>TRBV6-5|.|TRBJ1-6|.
CASRTDRYNSPLHF
TGTGCCAGCAGGACAGACAGGTATAATTCACCCCTCCACTTT
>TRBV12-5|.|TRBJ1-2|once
CALQGSYGYTF
TGTGCTCTTCAGGGTAGCTATGGCTACACCTTC
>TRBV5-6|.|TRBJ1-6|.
CASSKTGESSYNSPLHF
TGTGCCAGCAGCAAGACAGGTGAAAGCTCCTATAATTCACCCCTCCACTTT
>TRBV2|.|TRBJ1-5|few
CASKRGGYVPQHF
TGTGCCAGCAAGCGGGGGGGGTACGTGCCCCAGCATTTT
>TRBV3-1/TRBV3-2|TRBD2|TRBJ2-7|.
CASSRRLAGLTEQYF
TGTGCCAGCAGCCGCCGACTAGCGGGACTAACCGAGCAGTACTTC
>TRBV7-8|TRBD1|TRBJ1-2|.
CASSPRTGDGYTF
TGTGCCAGCAGCCCCCGGACAGGGGATGGCTACACCTTC
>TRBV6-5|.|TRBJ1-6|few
CASSYASGKVSPLHF
TGTGCCAGCAGTTACGCTTCAGGGAAGGTTTCACCCCTCCACTTT
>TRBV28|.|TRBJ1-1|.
CASSLWALGRVEGAFF
TGTGCCAGCAGTTTATGGGCTTTAGGCAGGGTGGAAGGAGCTTTCTTT
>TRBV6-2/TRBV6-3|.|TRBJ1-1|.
CASSYVSEAFF
TGTGCCAGCAGTTACGTGAGCGAAGCTTTCTTT
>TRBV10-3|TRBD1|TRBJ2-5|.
CAISESNRGQYETQYF
TGTGCCATCAGTGAGTCCAACAGGGGGCAGTACGAGACCCAGTACTTC
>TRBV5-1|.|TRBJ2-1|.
CASSLYVVRTKGEQFF
TGCGCCAGCAGCTTATATGTCGTGAGGACTAAGGGTGAGCAGTTCTTC
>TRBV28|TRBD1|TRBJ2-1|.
CASSTPTTGGSYNEQFF
TGTGCCAGCAGCACCCCGACGACAGGGGGGAGTTACAATGAGCAGTTCTTC
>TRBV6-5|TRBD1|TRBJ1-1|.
CASSYSNRGAEAFF
TGTGCCAGCAGTTACTCGAACAGGGGGGCTGAAGCTTTCTTT
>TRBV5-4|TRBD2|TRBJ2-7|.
CASSPRTSDYEQYF
TGTGCCAGCAGCCCAAGGACTAGCGACTACGAGCAGTACTTC
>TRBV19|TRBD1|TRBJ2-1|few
CASSKTGVGFESSYNEQFF
TGTGCCAGTAGCAAGACAGGGGTCGGATTCGAGAGCTCCTACAATGAGCAGTTCTTC
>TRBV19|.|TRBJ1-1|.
CASRVRQMNTEAFF
TGTGCCAGTAGGGTCCGACAAATGAACACTGAAGCTTTCTTT
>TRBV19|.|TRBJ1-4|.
CASHGRQGLNEKLFF
TGTGCCAGTCATGGGCGGCAGGGCCTTAATGAAAAACTGTTTTTT
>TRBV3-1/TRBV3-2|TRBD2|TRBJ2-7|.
CASSQYGTSGSPYEQYF
TGTGCCAGCAGCCAGTACGGGACTAGCGGGTCACCCTACGAGCAGTACTTC
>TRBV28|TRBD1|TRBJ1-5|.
CASSFETGVQPQHF
TGTGCCAGCAGTTTTGAGACAGGGGTTCAGCCCCAGCATTTT
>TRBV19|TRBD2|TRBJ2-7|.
CASSTGLAGVEQYF
TGTGCCAGTAGTACCGGGCTAGCGGGAGTTGAGCAGTACTTC
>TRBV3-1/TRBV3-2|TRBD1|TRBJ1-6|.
CASSQDVTGGSPLHF
TGTGCCAGCAGCCAAGATGTGACAGGGGGATCACCCCTCCACTTT
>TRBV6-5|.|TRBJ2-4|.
CASKAGLAKNIQYF
TGTGCCAGCAAAGCCGGACTAGCCAAAAACATTCAGTACTTC
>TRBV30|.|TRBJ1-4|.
CAWSRSVSEKLFF
TGTGCCTGGAGTCGATCAGTGTCGGAAAAACTGTTTTTT
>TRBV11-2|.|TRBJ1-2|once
CASSLGLTGRYGYTF
TGTGCCAGCAGCTTAGGCCTGACAGGCCGCTATGGCTACACCTTC
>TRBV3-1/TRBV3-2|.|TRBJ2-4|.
CASSQDLMVDIQYF
TGTGCCAGCAGCCAAGATCTAATGGTGGACATTCAGTACTTC
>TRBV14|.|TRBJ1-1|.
CASSGSSGNTEAFF
TGTGCCAGCAGCGGATCGTCGGGGAACACTGAAGCTTTCTTT
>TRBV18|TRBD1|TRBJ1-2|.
CASSRGQGGNYGYTF
TGTGCCAGCTCACGAGGACAGGGAGGCAACTATGGCTACACCTTC
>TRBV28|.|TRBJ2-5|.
CASSLSSAGSQETQYF
TGTGCCAGCAGTTTATCGTCGGCGGGGAGCCAAGAGACCCAGTACTTC
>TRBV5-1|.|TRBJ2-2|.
CASSLEAGVNTGELFF
TGCGCCAGCAGCTTGGAGGCAGGCGTGAACACCGGGGAGCTGTTTTTT